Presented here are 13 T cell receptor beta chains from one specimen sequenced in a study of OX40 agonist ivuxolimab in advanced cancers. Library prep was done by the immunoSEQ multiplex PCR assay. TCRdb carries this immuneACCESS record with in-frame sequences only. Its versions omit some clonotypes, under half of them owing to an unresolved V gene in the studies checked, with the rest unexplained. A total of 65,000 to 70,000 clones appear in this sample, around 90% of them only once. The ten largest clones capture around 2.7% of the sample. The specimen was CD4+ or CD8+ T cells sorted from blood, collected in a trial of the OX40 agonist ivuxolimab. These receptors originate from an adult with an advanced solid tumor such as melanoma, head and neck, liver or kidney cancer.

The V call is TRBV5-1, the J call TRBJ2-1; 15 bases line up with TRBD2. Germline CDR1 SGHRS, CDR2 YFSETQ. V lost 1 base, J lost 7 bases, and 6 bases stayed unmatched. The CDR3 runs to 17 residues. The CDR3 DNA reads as TGCGCCAGCAGCTTGCCGGGACTAGCGGGGGGAAGGAATGAGCAGTTCTTC. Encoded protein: CASSLPGLAGGRNEQFF.

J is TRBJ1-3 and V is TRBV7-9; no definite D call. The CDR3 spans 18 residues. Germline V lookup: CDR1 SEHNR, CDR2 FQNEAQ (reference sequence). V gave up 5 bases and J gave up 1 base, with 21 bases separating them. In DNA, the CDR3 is TGTGCCAGCAGCCGCAACCCCCGGGTATTCCTATCTGGAAACACCATATATTTT. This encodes CASSRNPRVFLSGNTIYF.

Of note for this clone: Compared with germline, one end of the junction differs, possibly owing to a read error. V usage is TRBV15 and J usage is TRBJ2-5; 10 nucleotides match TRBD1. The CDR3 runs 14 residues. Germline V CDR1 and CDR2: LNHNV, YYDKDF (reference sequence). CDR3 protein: CATSGDRGRETQYF. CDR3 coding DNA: TGTGCCACCAGCGGAGACAGGGGGCGAGAGACCCAGTACTTC.

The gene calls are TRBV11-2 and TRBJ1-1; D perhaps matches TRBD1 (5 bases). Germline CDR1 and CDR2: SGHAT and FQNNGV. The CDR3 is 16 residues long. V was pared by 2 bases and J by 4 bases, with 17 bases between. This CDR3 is CASSLSRDPLATEAFF. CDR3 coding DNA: TGTGCCAGCAGCTTATCCCGGGACCCCCTGGCCACTGAAGCTTTCTTT.

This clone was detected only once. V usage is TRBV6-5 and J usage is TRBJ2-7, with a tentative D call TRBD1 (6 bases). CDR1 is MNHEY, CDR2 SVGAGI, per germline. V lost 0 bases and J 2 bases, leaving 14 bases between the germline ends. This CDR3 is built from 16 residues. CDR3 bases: TGTGCCAGCAGTTACTCGCAGGGGACCCTAGCCTACGAGCAGTACTTC. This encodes CASSYSQGTLAYEQYF.

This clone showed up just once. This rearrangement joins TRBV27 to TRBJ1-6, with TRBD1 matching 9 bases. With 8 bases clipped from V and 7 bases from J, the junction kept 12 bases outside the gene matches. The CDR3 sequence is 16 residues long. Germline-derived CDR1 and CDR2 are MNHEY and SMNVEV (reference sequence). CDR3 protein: CASALQGASRNSPLHF. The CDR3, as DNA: TGTGCCAGCGCTCTACAGGGGGCTAGTAGGAATTCACCCCTCCACTTT.

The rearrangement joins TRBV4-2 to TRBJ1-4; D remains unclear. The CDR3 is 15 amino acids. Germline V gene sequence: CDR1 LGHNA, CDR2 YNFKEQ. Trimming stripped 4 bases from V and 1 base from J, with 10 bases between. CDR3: CASSPIAGTNEKLFF. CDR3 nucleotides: TGTGCCAGCAGCCCTATTGCCGGAACTAATGAAAAACTGTTTTTT.

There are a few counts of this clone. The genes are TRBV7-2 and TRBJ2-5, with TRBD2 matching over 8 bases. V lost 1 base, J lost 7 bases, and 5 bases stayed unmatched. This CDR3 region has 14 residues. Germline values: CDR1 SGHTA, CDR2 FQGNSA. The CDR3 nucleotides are TGTGCCAGCAGCTTAGAGCGGGGGCTGGGGACCCAGTACTTC. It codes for CASSLERGLGTQYF.

CDR3 DNA: TGTGCCAGCAGCTTAGAAGGGGGGCGCAAACCCCAGCATTTT. Residues: CASSLEGGRKPQHF. The rearrangement links TRBV11-2 to TRBJ1-5; a possible D gene is TRBD1 (6 bases). The V and J ends lost 0 bases and 10 bases respectively, with 13 bases between them. Germline V lookup: CDR1 SGHAT, CDR2 FQNNGV. The CDR3 runs 14 residues. Drawing the rest from reference TRBV11-2 and TRBJ1-5, the complete variable domain is EAGVAQSPRYKIIEKRQSVAFWCNPISGHATLYWYQQILGQGPKLLIQFQNNGVVDDSQLPKDRFSAERLKGVDSTLKIQPAKLEDSAVYLCASSLEGGRKPQHFGDGTRLSIL.

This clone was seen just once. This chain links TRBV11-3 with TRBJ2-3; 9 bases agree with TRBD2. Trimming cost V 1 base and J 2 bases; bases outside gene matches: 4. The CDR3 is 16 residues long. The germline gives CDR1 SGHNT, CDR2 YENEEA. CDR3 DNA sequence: TGTGCCAGCAGCTTAGCCCTAGCGGGGAACACAGATACGCAGTATTTT. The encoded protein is CASSLALAGNTDTQYF.

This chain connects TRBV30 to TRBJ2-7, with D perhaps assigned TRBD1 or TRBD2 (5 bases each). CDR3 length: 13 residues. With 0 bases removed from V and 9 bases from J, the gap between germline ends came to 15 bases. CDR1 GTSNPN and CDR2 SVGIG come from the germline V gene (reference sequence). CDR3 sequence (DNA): TGTGCCTGGAGTGTAAAGGGGAGTCCCGGGCAGTACTTC. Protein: CAWSVKGSPGQYF.

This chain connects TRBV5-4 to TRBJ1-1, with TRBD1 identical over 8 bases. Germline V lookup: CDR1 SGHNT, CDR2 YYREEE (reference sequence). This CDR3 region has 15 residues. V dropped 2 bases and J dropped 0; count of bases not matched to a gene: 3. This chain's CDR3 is CASSFRDRLNTEAFF. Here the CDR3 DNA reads TGTGCCAGCAGCTTCCGGGACAGGTTGAACACTGAAGCTTTCTTT.

CDR3 region: CASSHSGTANTEAFF. The DNA of the CDR3 is TGTGCCAGCAGCCATTCCGGGACAGCGAACACTGAAGCTTTCTTT. V is TRBV11-3 and J is TRBJ1-1; 7 nucleotides match TRBD1. The CDR3 runs to 15 residues. Germline V lookup: CDR1 SGHNT, CDR2 YENEEA. The trim removed 5 bases at V and 1 base at J, leaving 7 bases unmatched.